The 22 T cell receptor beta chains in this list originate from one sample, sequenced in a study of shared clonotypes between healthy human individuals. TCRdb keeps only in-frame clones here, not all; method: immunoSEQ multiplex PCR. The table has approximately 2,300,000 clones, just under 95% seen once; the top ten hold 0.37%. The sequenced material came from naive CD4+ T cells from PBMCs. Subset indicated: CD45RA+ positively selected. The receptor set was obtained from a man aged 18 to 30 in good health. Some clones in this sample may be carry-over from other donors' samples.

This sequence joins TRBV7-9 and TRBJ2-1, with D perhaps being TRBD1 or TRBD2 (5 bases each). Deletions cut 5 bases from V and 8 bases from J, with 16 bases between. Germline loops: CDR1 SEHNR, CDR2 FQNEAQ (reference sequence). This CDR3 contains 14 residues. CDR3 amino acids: CASSPGTTWDEQFF. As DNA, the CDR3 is TGTGCCAGCAGCCCCGGGACCACCTGGGATGAGCAGTTCTTC. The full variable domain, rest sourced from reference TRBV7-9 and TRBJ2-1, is DTGVSQNPRHKITKRGQNVTFRCDPISEHNRLYWYRQTLGQGPEFLTYFQNEAQLEKSRLLSDRFSAERPKGSFSTLEIQRTEQGDSAMYLCASSPGTTWDEQFFGPGTRLTVL.

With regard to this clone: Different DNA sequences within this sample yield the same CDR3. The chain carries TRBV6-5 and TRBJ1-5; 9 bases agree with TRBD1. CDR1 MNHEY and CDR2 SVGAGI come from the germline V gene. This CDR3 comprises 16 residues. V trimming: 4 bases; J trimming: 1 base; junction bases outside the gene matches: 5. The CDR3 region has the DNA TGTGCCAGCAGTTCCCTACAGGGGGCCAGCAATCAGCCCCAGCATTTT. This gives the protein CASSSLQGASNQPQHF.

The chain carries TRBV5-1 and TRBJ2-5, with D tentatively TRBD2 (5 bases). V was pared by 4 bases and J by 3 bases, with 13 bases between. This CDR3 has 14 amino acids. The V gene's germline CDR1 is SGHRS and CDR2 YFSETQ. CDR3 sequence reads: CASSPGIRKETQYF. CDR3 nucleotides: TGCGCCAGCAGCCCGGGGATAAGAAAAGAGACCCAGTACTTC.

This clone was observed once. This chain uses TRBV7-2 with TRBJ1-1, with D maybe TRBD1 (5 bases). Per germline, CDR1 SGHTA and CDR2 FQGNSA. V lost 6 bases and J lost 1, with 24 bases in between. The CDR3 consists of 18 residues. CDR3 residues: CASSSNVGRTRENTEAFF. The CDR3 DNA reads TGTGCCAGCAGTTCAAACGTTGGCAGGACAAGGGAGAACACTGAAGCTTTCTTT. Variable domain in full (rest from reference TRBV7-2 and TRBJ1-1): GAGVSQSPSNKVTEKGKDVELRCDPISGHTALYWYRQSLGQGLEFLIYFQGNSAPDKSGLPSDRFSAERTGGSVSTLTIQRTQQEDSAVYLCASSSNVGRTRENTEAFFGQGTRLTVV.

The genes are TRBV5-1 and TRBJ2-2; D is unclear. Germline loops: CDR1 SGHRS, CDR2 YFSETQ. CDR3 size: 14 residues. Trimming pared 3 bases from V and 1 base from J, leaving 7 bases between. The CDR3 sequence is CASSYDGNTGELFF. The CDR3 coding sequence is TGCGCCAGCAGCTATGACGGGAACACCGGGGAGCTGTTTTTT.

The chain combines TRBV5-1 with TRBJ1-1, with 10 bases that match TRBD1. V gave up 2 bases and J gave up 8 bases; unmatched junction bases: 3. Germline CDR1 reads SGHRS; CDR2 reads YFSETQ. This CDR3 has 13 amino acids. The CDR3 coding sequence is TGCGCCAGCAGCTTCGGGACAGGGGCCGAAGCTTTCTTT. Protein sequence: CASSFGTGAEAFF.

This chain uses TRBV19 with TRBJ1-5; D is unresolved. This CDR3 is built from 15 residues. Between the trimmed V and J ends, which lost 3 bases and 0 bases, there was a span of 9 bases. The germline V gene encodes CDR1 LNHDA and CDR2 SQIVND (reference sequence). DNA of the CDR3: TGTGCCAGTAGTATTCAGGACTATAGCAATCAGCCCCAGCATTTT. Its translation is CASSIQDYSNQPQHF.

The CDR3, as DNA: TGCGCCAGCAGCCAATTGGCAGGCGACGAGCAGTACTTC. Its translation is CASSQLAGDEQYF. The V and J genes are TRBV4-3 and TRBJ2-7; D ambiguous. Trimming took 2 bases from V and 5 from J, leaving 10 bases between them. Germline lookup yields CDR1 LGHNA and CDR2 YSLEER. There are 13 residues in the CDR3.

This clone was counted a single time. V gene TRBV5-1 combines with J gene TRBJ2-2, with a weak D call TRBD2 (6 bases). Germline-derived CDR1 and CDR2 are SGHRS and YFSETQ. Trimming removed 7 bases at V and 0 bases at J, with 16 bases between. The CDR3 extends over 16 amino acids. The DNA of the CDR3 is TGCGCCAGCGCGCCCTTCCGACTAGCGAACACCGGGGAGCTGTTTTTT. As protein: CASAPFRLANTGELFF.

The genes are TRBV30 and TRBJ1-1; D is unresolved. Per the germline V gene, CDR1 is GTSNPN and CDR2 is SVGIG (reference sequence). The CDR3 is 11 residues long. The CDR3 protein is CARHFGAEAFF. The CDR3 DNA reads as TGTGCTCGTCATTTCGGCGCTGAAGCTTTCTTT. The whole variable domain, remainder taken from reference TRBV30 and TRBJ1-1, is SQTIHQWPATLVQPVGSPLSLECTVEGTSNPNLYWYRQAAGRGLQLLFYSVGIGQISSEVPQNLSASRPQDRQFILSSKKLLLSDSGFYLCARHFGAEAFFGQGTRLTVV.

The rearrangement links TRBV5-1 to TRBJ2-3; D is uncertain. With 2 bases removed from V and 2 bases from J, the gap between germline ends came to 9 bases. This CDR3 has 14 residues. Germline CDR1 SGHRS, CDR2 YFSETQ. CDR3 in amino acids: CASSFIPDTDTQYF. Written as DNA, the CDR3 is TGCGCCAGCAGCTTTATACCTGACACAGATACGCAGTATTTT.

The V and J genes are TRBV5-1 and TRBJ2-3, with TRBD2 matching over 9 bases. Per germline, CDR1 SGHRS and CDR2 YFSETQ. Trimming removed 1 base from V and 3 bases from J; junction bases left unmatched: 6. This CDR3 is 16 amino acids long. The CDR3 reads CASSLKAGGTTDTQYF. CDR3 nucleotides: TGCGCCAGCAGCTTGAAGGCGGGAGGGACTACAGATACGCAGTATTTT. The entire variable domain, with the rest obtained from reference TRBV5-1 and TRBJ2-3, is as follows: KAGVTQTPRYLIKTRGQQVTLSCSPISGHRSVSWYQQTPGQGLQFLFEYFSETQRNKGNFPGRFSGRQFSNSRSEMNVSTLELGDSALYLCASSLKAGGTTDTQYFGPGTRLTVL.

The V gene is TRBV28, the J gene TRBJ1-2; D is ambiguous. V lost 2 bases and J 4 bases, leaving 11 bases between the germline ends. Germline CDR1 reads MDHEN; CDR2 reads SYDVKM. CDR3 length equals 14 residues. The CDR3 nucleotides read TGTGCCAGCAGTTTAAGGGAATTAAGCTATGGCTACACCTTC. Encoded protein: CASSLRELSYGYTF.

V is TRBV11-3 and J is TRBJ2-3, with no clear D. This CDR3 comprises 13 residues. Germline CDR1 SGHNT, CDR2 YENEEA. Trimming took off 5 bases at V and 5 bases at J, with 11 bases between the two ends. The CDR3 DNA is TGTGCCAGCAGCCCCACAGTCGTAGATACGCAGTATTTT. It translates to CASSPTVVDTQYF.

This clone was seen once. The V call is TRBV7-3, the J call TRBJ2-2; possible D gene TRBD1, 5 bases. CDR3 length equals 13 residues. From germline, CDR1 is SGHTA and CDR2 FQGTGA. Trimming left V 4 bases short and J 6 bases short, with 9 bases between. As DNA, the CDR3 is TGTGCCAGCAGCTCTAGGGGTGCCGGGGAGCTGTTTTTT. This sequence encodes CASSSRGAGELFF.

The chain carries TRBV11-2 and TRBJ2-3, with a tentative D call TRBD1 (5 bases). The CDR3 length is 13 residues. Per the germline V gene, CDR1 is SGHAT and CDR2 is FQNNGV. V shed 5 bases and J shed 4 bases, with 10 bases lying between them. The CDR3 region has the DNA TGTGCCAGCAGCCCAGGGTTTGCAGATACGCAGTATTTT. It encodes CASSPGFADTQYF.

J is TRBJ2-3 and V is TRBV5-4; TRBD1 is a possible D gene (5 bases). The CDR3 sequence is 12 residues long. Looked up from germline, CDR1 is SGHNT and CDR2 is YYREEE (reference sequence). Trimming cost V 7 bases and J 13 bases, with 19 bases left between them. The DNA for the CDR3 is TGTGCCAGCTCCCCCCTGGGCAGGGTGGAGTATTTT. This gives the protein CASSPLGRVEYF.

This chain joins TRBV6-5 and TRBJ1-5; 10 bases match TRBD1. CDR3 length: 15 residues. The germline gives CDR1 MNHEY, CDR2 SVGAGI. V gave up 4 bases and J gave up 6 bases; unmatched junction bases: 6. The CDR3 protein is CASSWPGQGTQPQHF. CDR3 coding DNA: TGTGCCAGCAGTTGGCCGGGACAGGGGACTCAGCCCCAGCATTTT.

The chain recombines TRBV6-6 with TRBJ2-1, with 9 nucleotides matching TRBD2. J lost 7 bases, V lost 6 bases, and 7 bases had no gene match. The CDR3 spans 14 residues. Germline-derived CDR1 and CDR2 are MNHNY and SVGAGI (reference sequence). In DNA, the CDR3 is TGTGCCAGCAGCCGTAGCGGGAGTTTGAATGAGCAGTTCTTC. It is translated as CASSRSGSLNEQFF.

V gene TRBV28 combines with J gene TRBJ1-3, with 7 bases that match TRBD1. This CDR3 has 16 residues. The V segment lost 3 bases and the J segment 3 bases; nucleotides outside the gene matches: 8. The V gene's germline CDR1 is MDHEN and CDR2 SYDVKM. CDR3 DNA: TGTGCCAGCAGTTTGGGTCAGGGGGGAATTGGAAACACCATATATTTT. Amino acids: CASSLGQGGIGNTIYF.

The CDR3 loop is CASSPAAGGSVGYEQYF. The CDR3 DNA follows: TGTGCCAGCAGCCCCGCGGCAGGGGGCTCCGTTGGCTACGAGCAGTACTTC. The V call is TRBV7-9, the J call TRBJ2-7, with 8 bases aligning to TRBD1. Germline CDR1 and CDR2: SEHNR and FQNEAQ (reference sequence). The V gene end was trimmed by 5 bases and the J gene end by 3 bases; junction bases not matched to a gene: 15. This CDR3 is 17 amino acids long.

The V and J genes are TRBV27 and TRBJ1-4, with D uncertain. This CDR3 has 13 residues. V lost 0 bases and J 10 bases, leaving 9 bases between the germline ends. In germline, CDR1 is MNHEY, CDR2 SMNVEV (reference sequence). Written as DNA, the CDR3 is TGTGCCAGCAGTTTATCGGAGGGAAGAAAACTGTTTTTT. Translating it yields CASSLSEGRKLFF.